A single sample gave rise to the 11 T cell receptor beta chains below, sequenced in a study of control samples from healthy donors and cancer patients. The assay was immunoSEQ multiplex PCR, and TCRdb's table has in-frame clones only and misses some. The top ten hold about 8.7% of the sample, which has 100,000 to 150,000 clones, roughly 84% seen once. Sequenced sample: blood. The origin of the receptors is a man in his forties in good health.

This sequence joins TRBV3-1 (or the pseudogene TRBV3-2) and TRBJ2-7; D remains unclear. Germline V CDR1 and CDR2: LGHDT, YNNKEL (reference sequence). V was trimmed by 3 bases and J by 0 bases, leaving 12 bases between them. This CDR3 has 15 amino acids. CDR3 amino acids: CASSQMLAFSYEQYF. The CDR3 DNA follows: TGTGCCAGCAGCCAGATGTTAGCCTTCTCCTACGAGCAGTACTTC.

The J gene is TRBJ2-5, the V gene TRBV30; TRBD1 matches 10 bases. V shed 7 bases and J 5 bases; nucleotides not matched to a gene: 4. Germline V gives CDR1 GTSNPN, CDR2 SVGIG (reference sequence). This CDR3 has 12 amino acids. The CDR3 loop reads CALDRGLETQYF. The CDR3 nucleotides are TGTGCCTTGGACAGGGGGTTGGAGACCCAGTACTTC.

The rearrangement uses TRBV19 and TRBJ1-2; tentatively, D is TRBD1 (5 bases). CDR3 length: 13 residues. V lost 5 bases to trimming and J lost 4 bases, with 11 bases between them. CDR1 and CDR2 (germline): LNHDA, SQIVND (reference sequence). The CDR3 region has the DNA TGTGCCAGTAGTGAACAGGCCGCCTATGGCTACACCTTC. Amino acid sequence: CASSEQAAYGYTF.

The chain joins TRBV25-1 to TRBJ1-3; D gene unclear. The germline gives CDR1 MGHDK, CDR2 SYGVNS. The ends were cut back, 3 bases at V and 4 bases at J, with 13 bases in the middle. The CDR3 loop spans 15 amino acids. The chain's CDR3 is CASSDAGRLGNTIYF. The CDR3 region has the DNA TGTGCCAGCAGTGACGCAGGCAGGCTAGGAAACACCATATATTTT. Full variable domain (remainder filled in from reference TRBV25-1 and TRBJ1-3): EADIYQTPRYLVIGTGKKITLECSQTMGHDKMYWYQQDPGMELHLIHYSYGVNSTEKGDLSSESTVSRIRTEHFPLTLESARPSHTSQYLCASSDAGRLGNTIYFGEGSWLTVV.

The J gene is TRBJ2-1, the V gene TRBV3-1 (or the pseudogene TRBV3-2); the D is unclear. Germline CDR1 reads LGHDT; CDR2 reads YNNKEL (reference sequence). The CDR3 is 13 amino acids. V dropped 2 bases and J dropped 5 bases, with 7 bases sitting between them. The DNA of the CDR3 is TGTGCCAGCAGCCAATTGGTCAACAATGAGCAGTTCTTC. Protein product: CASSQLVNNEQFF.

Concerning this clone: The same CDR3 is also encoded by other DNA sequences in this sample. The chain recombines TRBV12-3 or TRBV12-4 with TRBJ1-2; perhaps TRBD1 as D (6 bases). Trimming removed 7 bases at V and 8 bases at J, with 14 bases between. The CDR3 has 12 residues. The DNA for the CDR3 is TGTGCCAGCACCTACAGGGTCAGAGGCTACACCTTC. It encodes CASTYRVRGYTF.

This sequence joins TRBV25-1 and TRBJ2-5, with a possible D match to TRBD2 (6 bases). Trimming stripped 5 bases from V and 4 bases from J, with 8 bases between. There are 12 residues in the CDR3. CDR1 MGHDK and CDR2 SYGVNS come from the germline V gene. CDR3 bases: TGTGCCAGCAGTCGGCGGGGAGAGACCCAGTACTTC. Its translation is CASSRRGETQYF.

V and J are TRBV7-2 and TRBJ2-3; 7 nucleotides match TRBD1. V was clipped by 5 bases and J by 2 bases; unmatched bases: 13. Looked up from germline, CDR1 is SGHTA and CDR2 is FQGNSA. This CDR3 has 17 amino acids. CDR3 coding DNA: TGTGCCAGCAGCCCGCCGGCCCGGACAGGAGTCACAGATACGCAGTATTTT. This encodes CASSPPARTGVTDTQYF.

The J gene is TRBJ2-6, the V gene TRBV7-8; D remains unclear. Germline V lookup: CDR1 SGHVS, CDR2 FQNEAQ. CDR3 size: 13 residues. Trimming pared 3 bases from V and 2 bases from J, leaving 2 bases between. CDR3: CASSLAGANVLTF. CDR3 DNA: TGTGCCAGCAGCTTGGCTGGGGCCAACGTCCTGACTTTC.

V and J are TRBV6-1 and TRBJ1-3; the match to TRBD1 covers 7 bases. Germline CDR1 and CDR2: MNHNS and SASEGT. V lost 0 bases to trimming and J lost 4 bases; unmatched junction nucleotides: 6. The length of the CDR3 is 16 residues. In DNA, the CDR3 is TGTGCCAGCAGTGAAGCGGAGGGGGCGGCCGGAAACACCATATATTTT. Translating it yields CASSEAEGAAGNTIYF.

The chain employs TRBV10-1 and TRBJ1-1; 7 nucleotides match TRBD1. Germline loops: CDR1 WNHNN, CDR2 SYGVQD (reference sequence). CDR3 length equals 12 residues. J was trimmed by 5 bases and V by 5 bases; bases with no gene match: 2. Here the CDR3 DNA reads TGCGCCAGCAGTTCACAGGGGACTGAAGCTTTCTTT. This translates into CASSSQGTEAFF.